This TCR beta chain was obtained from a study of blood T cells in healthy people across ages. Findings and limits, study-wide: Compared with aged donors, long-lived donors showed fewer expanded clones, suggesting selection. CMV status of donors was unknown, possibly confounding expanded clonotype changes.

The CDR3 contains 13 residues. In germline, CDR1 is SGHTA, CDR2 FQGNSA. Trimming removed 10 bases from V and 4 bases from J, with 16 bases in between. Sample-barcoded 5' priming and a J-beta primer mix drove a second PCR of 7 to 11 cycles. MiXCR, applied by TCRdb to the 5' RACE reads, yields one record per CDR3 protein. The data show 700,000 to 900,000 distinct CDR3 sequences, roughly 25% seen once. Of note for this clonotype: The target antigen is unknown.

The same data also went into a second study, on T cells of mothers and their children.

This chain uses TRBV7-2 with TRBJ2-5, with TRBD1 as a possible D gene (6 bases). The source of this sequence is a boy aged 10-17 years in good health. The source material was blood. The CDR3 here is CAINRESGETQYF. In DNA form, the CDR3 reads TGTGCCATCAACAGGGAGTCGGGAGAGACCCAGTACTTC.